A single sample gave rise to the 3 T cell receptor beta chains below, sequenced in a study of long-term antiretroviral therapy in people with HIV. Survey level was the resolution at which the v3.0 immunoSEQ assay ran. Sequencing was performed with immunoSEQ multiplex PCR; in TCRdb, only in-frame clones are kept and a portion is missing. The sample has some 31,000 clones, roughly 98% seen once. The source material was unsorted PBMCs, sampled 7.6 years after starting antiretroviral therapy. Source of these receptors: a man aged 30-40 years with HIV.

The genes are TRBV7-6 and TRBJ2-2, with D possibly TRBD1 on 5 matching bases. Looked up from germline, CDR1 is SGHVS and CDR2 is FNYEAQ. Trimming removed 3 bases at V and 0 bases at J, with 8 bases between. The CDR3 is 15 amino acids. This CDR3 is CASSFRATNTGELFF. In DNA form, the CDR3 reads TGTGCCAGCAGCTTCAGGGCAACGAACACCGGGGAGCTGTTTTTT.

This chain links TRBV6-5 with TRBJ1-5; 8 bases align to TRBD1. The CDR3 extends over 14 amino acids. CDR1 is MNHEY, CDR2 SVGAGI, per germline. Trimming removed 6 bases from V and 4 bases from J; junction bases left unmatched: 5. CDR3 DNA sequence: TGTGCCAGCAGGGCAGGGGGCGAGAATCAGCCCCAGCATTTT. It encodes CASRAGGENQPQHF.

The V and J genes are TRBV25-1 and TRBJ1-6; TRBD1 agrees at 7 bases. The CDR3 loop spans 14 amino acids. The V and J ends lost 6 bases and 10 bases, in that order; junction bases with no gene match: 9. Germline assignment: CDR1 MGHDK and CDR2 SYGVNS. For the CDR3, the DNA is TGTGCCAGCAGGGCTACAGGGGTGTACTCACCCCTCCACTTT. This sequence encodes CASRATGVYSPLHF.